What follows are 32 T cell receptor beta chains derived from one specimen sequenced in a study of cytomegalovirus exposure and HLA in healthy donors. In the PCR, 60 Vbeta and 13 Jbeta primers were used. The repertoire was sequenced with immunoSEQ multiplex PCR; TCRdb's copy has only in-frame clones and lacks some. The sample lists tens of thousands of clones, 85% to 90% occurring once. The sample comprised PBMCs. All receptors derive from a man between 18 and 35 years old in good health and CMV-seronegative.

The genes are TRBV7-8 and TRBJ1-3; 7 nucleotides agree with TRBD1. This CDR3 is 14 amino acids long. Germline assignment: CDR1 SGHVS and CDR2 FQNEAQ. The junction had 6 bases not matched to a gene; V was cut back by 9 bases and J by 1 base. CDR3 coding DNA: TGTGCCAGTTTCCCGGGACAGTCTGGAAACACCATATATTTT. It translates to CASFPGQSGNTIYF.

The V and J genes are TRBV6-5 and TRBJ2-3; TRBD2 is a possible D gene (6 bases). CDR3 length: 14 residues. CDR1 MNHEY and CDR2 SVGAGI come from the germline V gene. V dropped 6 bases and J dropped 2 bases, with 12 bases sitting between them. CDR3 coding DNA: TGTGCCAGCAGACCGGGACTTAACACAGATACGCAGTATTTT. This translates into CASRPGLNTDTQYF.

DNA of the CDR3: TGTGCCAGCAGTTTGGGGGGATCCGGCTATGGCTACACCTTC. This gives the protein CASSLGGSGYGYTF. The chain has TRBV28 and TRBJ1-2; possibly TRBD1 for D (5 bases). The V end was cut by 3 bases, the J end by 4 bases, with 12 bases between. This CDR3 spans 14 amino acids. Germline CDR1 is MDHEN and CDR2 is SYDVKM.

The CDR3 protein is CASSFRQGHGETQYF. CDR3 sequence (DNA): TGTGCCAGCAGCTTTCGACAGGGACATGGAGAGACCCAGTACTTC. The chain carries TRBV5-5 and TRBJ2-5, with 7 bases that match TRBD1. The CDR3 length is 15 residues. The germline V gene has CDR1 SGHKS and CDR2 YYEKEE (reference sequence). Trimming removed 2 bases from V and 4 bases from J; junction bases left unmatched: 8.

The chain links TRBV2 to TRBJ2-1; maybe TRBD1 (7 bases). With 0 bases removed from V and 9 bases from J, the gap between germline ends came to 18 bases. The CDR3 covers 16 residues. CDR1 and CDR2 from the germline V gene are SNHLY and FYNNEI. The CDR3 nucleotides read TGTGCCAGCAGTGAAGCAGGGGGCCGGAGGGGCAGTGAGCAGTTCTTC. This translates into CASSEAGGRRGSEQFF.

The chain carries TRBV5-1 and TRBJ1-3, with TRBD1 as a possible D gene (5 bases). Looked up from germline, CDR1 is SGHRS and CDR2 is YFSETQ. This CDR3 has 18 residues. V was clipped by 4 bases and J by 0 bases, with 20 bases between them. CDR3 sequence: CASSQTPFGGPSGNTIYF. The CDR3, as DNA: TGCGCCAGCAGCCAGACCCCCTTCGGGGGACCCTCTGGAAACACCATATATTTT.

The chain is built from TRBV4-3 and TRBJ2-3; D call uncertain. V lost 0 bases and J lost 4, with 5 bases in between. There are 13 residues in the CDR3. Germline V gene data show CDR1 as LGHNA and CDR2 as YSLEER. The CDR3 reads CASSQERADTQYF. CDR3 nucleotide sequence: TGCGCCAGCAGCCAAGAACGGGCAGATACGCAGTATTTT.

A note on this clone: One end of the junction does not line up with germline, which may come from a read error. The chain carries TRBV6-5 and TRBJ1-2; TRBD1 matches at 7 bases. The CDR3 sequence is 16 residues long. CDR1 and CDR2 (germline): MNHEY, SVGAGI. DNA of the CDR3: TGTGCCAGCAGTTACTCGCCTACCGGGACAGTCTATGGCTGCACCTTC. Translation gives CASSYSPTGTVYGCTF.

The V gene is TRBV5-1, the J gene TRBJ2-1; 15 bases line up with TRBD2. The V segment lost 4 bases and the J segment 10 bases; nucleotides outside the gene matches: 9. The CDR3 has 16 residues. Germline CDR1 reads SGHRS; CDR2 reads YFSETQ. The CDR3 protein is CASSIGTSGRSGEQFF. CDR3 bases: TGCGCCAGCAGCATAGGGACTAGCGGGAGGTCTGGCGAGCAGTTCTTC.

This clone was seen once. V gene TRBV5-4 combines with J gene TRBJ2-2, with a possible D match to TRBD1 (6 bases). Germline values: CDR1 SGHNT, CDR2 YYREEE (reference sequence). The CDR3 has 15 amino acids. Trimming left V 2 bases short and J 4 bases short, with 12 bases between. The DNA for the CDR3 is TGTGCCAGCAGCTTAGACAGGAAGAGCACCGGGGAGCTGTTTTTT. Translated: CASSLDRKSTGELFF.

This chain connects TRBV5-6 to TRBJ1-2; 9 bases match TRBD1. The junction had 5 bases not matched to a gene; V was cut back by 5 bases and J by 0 bases. The germline V gene has CDR1 SGHDT and CDR2 YYEEEE. The CDR3 totals 15 residues. CDR3 in DNA: TGTGCCAGCAGGGACAGGGGTTATGCTAACTATGGCTACACCTTC. Translation gives CASRDRGYANYGYTF.

V and J are TRBV7-9 and TRBJ2-3; 8 nucleotides match TRBD1. V lost 7 bases to trimming and J lost 3 bases; unmatched junction nucleotides: 3. CDR3 length: 13 amino acids. CDR1 and CDR2 (germline): SEHNR, FQNEAQ (reference sequence). The CDR3 DNA is TGTGCCAGCAACGACAGGGGTACAGATACGCAGTATTTT. The encoded protein is CASNDRGTDTQYF. Variable domain in full (rest from reference TRBV7-9 and TRBJ2-3): DTGVSQNPRHKITKRGQNVTFRCDPISEHNRLYWYRQTLGQGPEFLTYFQNEAQLEKSRLLSDRFSAERPKGSFSTLEIQRTEQGDSAMYLCASNDRGTDTQYFGPGTRLTVL.

V gene TRBV11-2 combines with J gene TRBJ2-7, with 7 bases that match TRBD1. The V gene end was trimmed by 5 bases and the J gene end by 3 bases; junction bases not matched to a gene: 4. Germline CDR1 SGHAT, CDR2 FQNNGV. The CDR3 loop spans 13 amino acids. This chain's CDR3 is CASSLGQLYEQYF. The DNA for the CDR3 is TGTGCCAGCAGCCTGGGACAGCTCTACGAGCAGTACTTC.

This chain uses TRBV2 with TRBJ2-3; TRBD2 might be the D (7 bases). The length of the CDR3 is 17 residues. The germline V gene has CDR1 SNHLY and CDR2 FYNNEI. Deletions cut 8 bases from V and 2 bases from J, with 23 bases between. For the CDR3, the DNA is TGTGCCAGCGGGCAGGGGAGGGTGGGACGGATCACAGATACGCAGTATTTT. This gives the protein CASGQGRVGRITDTQYF.

V is TRBV5-4 and J is TRBJ1-1; D is unclear. The CDR3 totals 16 residues. V was cut by 6 bases and J by 0 bases, with 18 bases left in between. Germline V CDR1 and CDR2: SGHNT, YYREEE (reference sequence). In DNA, the CDR3 is TGTGCCAGCACCTACAGAGGGTGGTCGGTGAACACTGAAGCTTTCTTT. Its translation: CASTYRGWSVNTEAFF.

The DNA of the CDR3 is TGTGCCAGCAGCTTAGATCATGGCAATCAGCCCCAGCATTTT. Encoded protein: CASSLDHGNQPQHF. The J gene is TRBJ1-5, the V gene TRBV7-8, with D hard to call. Trimming took off 1 base at V and 2 bases at J, with 6 bases between the two ends. The CDR3 totals 14 residues. From germline, CDR1 is SGHVS and CDR2 FQNEAQ.

The V call is TRBV5-3, the J call TRBJ2-1; 12 bases agree with TRBD2. TRBV5-3 is labeled an ORF, and its function is uncertain. The CDR3 is 18 amino acids. J was trimmed by 1 base and V by 1 base; bases with no gene match: 6. The CDR3 loop is CARSLTGLAGLSYNEQFF. The CDR3 nucleotides are TGTGCCAGAAGCTTGACCGGACTAGCGGGATTGTCCTACAATGAGCAGTTCTTC.

This chain links TRBV4-3 with TRBJ1-2, with a possible D match to TRBD1 (5 bases). Per the germline V gene, CDR1 is LGHNA and CDR2 is YSLEER. Between the trimmed V and J ends, which lost 0 bases and 4 bases, there was a span of 18 bases. This CDR3 has 17 residues. The CDR3 DNA is TGCGCCAGCAGCCAAGATATCCTAGGGGCCGCCTCCTATGGCTACACCTTC. It codes for CASSQDILGAASYGYTF.

This clone came up a few times. The rearrangement links TRBV5-6 to TRBJ2-2; 7 bases fit TRBD2. The V gene end was trimmed by 7 bases and the J gene end by 5 bases; junction bases not matched to a gene: 8. The CDR3 spans 14 residues. Germline CDR1 and CDR2: SGHDT and YYEEEE. CDR3 bases: TGTGCCAGCCGCCTGGGGAGGGCTACCGGGGAGCTGTTTTTT. Amino acids: CASRLGRATGELFF.

This clone has just one count. This rearrangement joins TRBV28 to TRBJ2-3; 8 positions agree with TRBD2. The CDR3 is 13 amino acids. The germline V gene encodes CDR1 MDHEN and CDR2 SYDVKM. Germline trimming cut 3 bases from V and 4 bases from J; bases unmatched to any gene: 0. CDR3 sequence (DNA): TGTGCCAGCAGTTTCGGGGGGGCAGATACGCAGTATTTT. Translating gives CASSFGGADTQYF.

In this sample, this clone turned up once. V is TRBV13 and J is TRBJ2-6; 8 bases line up with TRBD1. V was pared by 4 bases and J by 4 bases, with 18 bases of the junction left unmatched. This CDR3 contains 20 residues. The germline CDR1 and CDR2 sequences are PRHDT and FYEKMQ (reference sequence). CDR3 sequence reads: CASSSRKGQGVPSGANVLTF. For the CDR3, the DNA is TGTGCCAGCAGCTCACGGAAAGGACAGGGTGTCCCCTCGGGGGCCAACGTCCTGACTTTC.

The rearrangement uses TRBV5-6 and TRBJ2-5; tentatively, D is TRBD1 (5 bases). The CDR3 runs 17 residues. Trimming removed 4 bases from V and 5 bases from J, with 24 bases in between. CDR1 and CDR2 (germline): SGHDT, YYEEEE. The CDR3 sequence: CASSHDRKILMMETQYF. The CDR3 coding sequence is TGTGCCAGCAGCCACGACAGAAAAATACTGATGATGGAGACCCAGTACTTC.

Of note for this clone: Other DNA sequences of this sample code for an identical CDR3. The genes are TRBV7-2 and TRBJ1-6; tentatively, D is TRBD1 (6 bases). With 2 bases removed from V and 1 base from J, the gap between germline ends came to 15 bases. The CDR3 contains 18 residues. The V gene's germline CDR1 is SGHTA and CDR2 FQGNSA. The CDR3 is CASSLRQWGLSYNSPLHF. The DNA for the CDR3 is TGTGCCAGCAGCTTACGCCAATGGGGGCTTTCCTATAATTCACCCCTCCACTTT.

As for this clone: An end of the junction does not agree with germline; a read error may underlie this. The V and J genes are TRBV2 and TRBJ2-2; tentatively, D is TRBD1 (6 bases). This CDR3 has 14 residues. The germline V gene has CDR1 SNHLY and CDR2 FYNNEI. The CDR3 sequence is CASSRDKNTGKLFF. Written as DNA, the CDR3 is TGTGCCAGCAGTCGGGACAAGAACACCGGGAAGCTGTTTTTT.

This chain connects TRBV29-1 to TRBJ2-7; D not resolved. The CDR3 contains 10 residues. Germline V gene data show CDR1 as SQVTM and CDR2 as ANQGSEA. Between the trimmed V and J ends, which lost 5 bases and 6 bases, there was a span of 8 bases. The CDR3 coding sequence is TGCAGCGTTAGAACACCCGAGCAGTACTTC. Translated: CSVRTPEQYF.

DNA for the CDR3: TGTGCCATCAGTGAGGTAAAGGGGGTTGGTGAGCAGTTCTTC. This sequence encodes CAISEVKGVGEQFF. The V and J genes are TRBV10-3 and TRBJ2-1; a possible D gene is TRBD1 (6 bases). The germline V gene encodes CDR1 ENHRY and CDR2 SYGVKD. V was trimmed by 2 bases and J by 9 bases, leaving 14 bases between them. This CDR3 has 14 residues.

The J gene is TRBJ2-1, the V gene TRBV5-1, with 9 nucleotides matching TRBD2. The CDR3 loop spans 16 amino acids. V was pared by 4 bases and J by 10 bases, with 15 bases of the junction left unmatched. CDR1 is SGHRS and CDR2 is YFSETQ in the germline V gene. In DNA, the CDR3 is TGCGCCAGCAGCCTGGGGAGAATATTAGCGGGAGACGAGCAGTTCTTC. This sequence encodes CASSLGRILAGDEQFF.

The rearrangement joins TRBV5-1 to TRBJ2-4; tentative D call: TRBD1 (6 bases). Between the trimmed V and J ends, which lost 5 bases and 3 bases, there was a span of 27 bases. This CDR3 is 19 amino acids long. The V gene's germline CDR1 is SGHRS and CDR2 YFSETQ. The CDR3 DNA is TGCGCCAGCAGTCAGGGGCGAGTGTTGGGCTCCACGTACAAAAACATTCAGTACTTC. As protein: CASSQGRVLGSTYKNIQYF.

The chain couples TRBV20-1 to TRBJ2-7; D unclear. The germline V gene encodes CDR1 DFQATT and CDR2 SNEGSKA (reference sequence). Trimming shortened V by 6 bases and J by 3 bases, and 9 bases separated the two germline ends. The CDR3 totals 11 residues. CDR3 in amino acids: CSALENYEQYF. CDR3 sequence (DNA): TGCAGTGCCCTCGAGAACTACGAGCAGTACTTC.

V usage is TRBV30 and J usage is TRBJ1-3; TRBD1 is a possible D gene (5 bases). The CDR3 is 13 amino acids. V was pared by 4 bases and J by 0 bases, with 7 bases between. Germline V gene sequence: CDR1 GTSNPN, CDR2 SVGIG (reference sequence). This CDR3 is CAWTTGSGNTIYF. As DNA, the CDR3 is TGTGCCTGGACAACAGGCTCTGGAAACACCATATATTTT.

This chain connects TRBV7-6 to TRBJ1-4; D remains unclear. The CDR3 totals 18 residues. The germline V and J ends were trimmed by 5 bases and 0 bases, with 19 bases remaining between them. Germline CDR1 SGHVS, CDR2 FNYEAQ. For the CDR3, the DNA is TGTGCCAGCAGCCCCGTTTTGGGCCCCGCGCCAACTAATGAAAAACTGTTTTTT. This gives the protein CASSPVLGPAPTNEKLFF.

This chain uses TRBV6-5 with TRBJ2-7, with 9 bases aligning to TRBD1. Germline V gives CDR1 MNHEY, CDR2 SVGAGI. V lost 7 bases to trimming and J lost 2 bases; unmatched junction nucleotides: 6. The CDR3 has 14 amino acids. CDR3 amino acids: CASNRQGGAYEQYF. The DNA of the CDR3 is TGTGCCAGCAACCGACAGGGGGGGGCCTACGAGCAGTACTTC.